This TCR beta chain derives from a study of blood T cells in healthy people across ages. Trimming cost V 6 bases and J 0 bases, with 9 bases left between them. Per germline, CDR1 SEHNR and CDR2 FQNEAQ (reference sequence). The CDR3 is made up of 14 amino acids. This clonotype was detected only a few times. A second 7 to 11 cycle PCR used barcoded and J-beta primers. A single record per CDR3 protein comes from TCRdb applying MiXCR to the 5' RACE reads. The profile shows 1.5 million to 2 million distinct CDR3 sequences, less than 50% of them singletons. Material: blood. The TCR originated in a woman aged 40 to 49 in good health. The chain carries TRBV7-9 and TRBJ2-4; the D call may be TRBD1 or TRBD2 (5 bases each). The CDR3 DNA sequence: TGTGCCAGCAGAGGGACCCCAGCCAAAAACATTCAGTACTTC. Translating gives CASRGTPAKNIQYF.